Below are 16 T cell receptor beta chains sequenced from a single sample in a study of beta chain features in type 1 diabetes. Sequencing targeted expressed TCRB transcripts, as all isolated RNA had been reverse transcribed. Profiled with immunoSEQ multiplex PCR; TCRdb holds only in-frame clones, not every one. The table includes about 150,000 clones, roughly 48% detected once. The sequencing input was Tregs from blood. The receptors shown here come from a man aged 18-30 years in good health.

The chain joins TRBV29-1 to TRBJ2-5, with 10 bases aligning to TRBD2. This CDR3 region has 14 residues. Per the germline V gene, CDR1 is SQVTM and CDR2 is ANQGSEA. V shed 4 bases, J shed 5 bases, and the junction held 7 bases outside the gene matches. The CDR3 spells CSVGVAGGTETQYF. Here the CDR3 DNA reads TGCAGCGTTGGGGTAGCGGGAGGCACCGAGACCCAGTACTTC.

The J gene is TRBJ1-5, the V gene TRBV19; perhaps TRBD1 as D (5 bases). The CDR3 is 13 amino acids. V lost 4 bases and J 7 bases, leaving 11 bases between the germline ends. Per the germline V gene, CDR1 is LNHDA and CDR2 is SQIVND (reference sequence). The CDR3 here is CASSTGIVQPQHF. CDR3 coding DNA: TGTGCCAGTAGTACAGGGATCGTCCAGCCCCAGCATTTT. Filled out from reference TRBV19 and TRBJ1-5, the complete variable domain reads DGGITQSPKYLFRKEGQNVTLSCEQNLNHDAMYWYRQDPGQGLRLIYYSQIVNDFQKGDIAEGYSVSREKKESFPLTVTSAQKNPTAFYLCASSTGIVQPQHFGDGTRLSIL.

V and J are TRBV19 and TRBJ1-1, with TRBD1 matching 7 bases. Germline V gives CDR1 LNHDA, CDR2 SQIVND (reference sequence). The V and J ends lost 6 bases and 5 bases, in that order; junction bases with no gene match: 12. The CDR3 spans 15 residues. The CDR3 loop is CASSQGQFKGTEAFF. In DNA form, the CDR3 reads TGTGCCAGTAGCCAGGGACAGTTTAAGGGGACTGAAGCTTTCTTT.

The rearrangement uses TRBV2 and TRBJ2-5; 7 bases agree with TRBD2. The CDR3 consists of 13 residues. Germline-derived CDR1 and CDR2 are SNHLY and FYNNEI. Trimming cost V 4 bases and J 5 bases; bases outside gene matches: 4. The CDR3 is CASSAWRGETQYF. In DNA, the CDR3 is TGTGCCAGCAGTGCTTGGCGGGGGGAGACCCAGTACTTC.

This rearrangement joins TRBV28 to TRBJ1-3; 7 bases match TRBD1. CDR1 is MDHEN and CDR2 is SYDVKM in the germline V gene. V gave up 2 bases and J gave up 0 bases; unmatched junction bases: 7. The CDR3 spans 17 residues. Written as DNA, the CDR3 is TGTGCCAGCAGTTTACACGAGGGACAGATCTCTGGAAACACCATATATTTT. Encoded protein: CASSLHEGQISGNTIYF.

The V and J genes are TRBV28 and TRBJ2-7; no reliable D call. Per the germline V gene, CDR1 is MDHEN and CDR2 is SYDVKM. The CDR3 runs 12 residues. V lost 2 bases and J 4 bases, leaving 6 bases between the germline ends. The CDR3 sequence: CASSLVNYEQYF. In nucleotides, the CDR3 is TGTGCCAGCAGTTTAGTCAATTACGAGCAGTACTTC.

The rearrangement uses TRBV5-8 and TRBJ2-2; the D gene is possibly TRBD1 (6 bases). Germline loops: CDR1 SGHTS, CDR2 YDEGEE. V was trimmed by 3 bases and J by 6 bases, leaving 9 bases between them. The CDR3 spans 13 residues. The CDR3: CASSSRGPGELFF. The CDR3 DNA reads as TGTGCCAGCAGCTCCAGGGGTCCCGGGGAGCTGTTTTTT.

The chain employs TRBV19 and TRBJ2-2; D is possibly TRBD1 (6 bases). V was pared by 7 bases and J by 4 bases, with 10 bases between. From germline, CDR1 is LNHDA and CDR2 SQIVND (reference sequence). This CDR3 spans 13 amino acids. The CDR3 region is CASKGVGTGELFF. The CDR3 DNA follows: TGTGCCAGTAAGGGGGTGGGCACCGGGGAGCTGTTTTTT.

The J gene is TRBJ1-1, the V gene TRBV19, with a possible D match to TRBD1 (6 bases). CDR3 length: 15 amino acids. Trimming stripped 5 bases from V and 2 bases from J, with 15 bases between. CDR1 and CDR2 from the germline V gene are LNHDA and SQIVND (reference sequence). CDR3 sequence: CASSPLGQTNTEAFF. CDR3 coding DNA: TGTGCCAGTAGTCCCTTAGGACAGACAAACACTGAAGCTTTCTTT.

V is TRBV5-6 and J is TRBJ2-7, with D perhaps matching TRBD1 (5 bases). The V gene's germline CDR1 is SGHDT and CDR2 YYEEEE. The CDR3 loop spans 12 amino acids. The V and J ends lost 3 bases and 3 bases respectively, with 7 bases between them. For the CDR3, the DNA is TGTGCCAGCAGCTCAGGGAACTACGAGCAGTACTTC. Amino acids: CASSSGNYEQYF.

In nucleotides, the CDR3 is TGTGCCAGCAGCCCGAAACGGGGAACAGATACGCAGTATTTT. It is translated as CASSPKRGTDTQYF. The V gene is TRBV7-3, the J gene TRBJ2-3; tentatively, D is TRBD2 (5 bases). V shed 5 bases and J shed 3 bases, with 12 bases lying between them. The germline V gene has CDR1 SGHTA and CDR2 FQGTGA. The CDR3 is 14 amino acids.

This clone was detected only a few times. This chain links TRBV6-6 with TRBJ2-2; D remains unclear. V was shortened by 2 bases and J by 0 bases, with 10 bases between the two germline ends. This CDR3 has 16 amino acids. Germline values: CDR1 MNHNY, CDR2 SVGAGI (reference sequence). The CDR3 DNA reads TGTGCCAGCAGTTACCCCCGGTACCCGAACACCGGGGAGCTGTTTTTT. Translating it yields CASSYPRYPNTGELFF.

The CDR3 region is CASSRYTRDRGNGYTF. Written as DNA, the CDR3 is TGTGCCAGCAGCCGCTACACCCGGGACAGGGGGAACGGCTACACCTTC. V gene TRBV9 combines with J gene TRBJ1-2; 11 bases line up with TRBD1. Per germline, CDR1 SGDLS and CDR2 YYNGEE. This CDR3 region has 16 residues. The V and J ends lost 4 bases and 8 bases, in that order; junction bases with no gene match: 13. Combining the CDR3 with reference TRBV9 and TRBJ1-2 gives the whole variable domain DSGVTQTPKHLITATGQRVTLRCSPRSGDLSVYWYQQSLDQGLQFLIQYYNGEERAKGNILERFSAQQFPDLHSELNLSSLELGDSALYFCASSRYTRDRGNGYTFGSGTRLTVV.

This clone appeared a few times. The V gene is TRBV10-3, the J gene TRBJ1-1; TRBD1 is a possible D gene (5 bases). Germline V gene lookup returns CDR1 ENHRY and CDR2 SYGVKD. V lost 10 bases to trimming and J lost 7 bases, with 16 bases between them. The CDR3 consists of 12 residues. CDR3 nucleotide sequence: TGTGCCACCCGGGGGGGTCAGATTGAAGCTTTCTTT. Its translation is CATRGGQIEAFF.

The chain links TRBV4-2 to TRBJ2-3; 10 nucleotides agree with TRBD2. The V gene end was trimmed by 4 bases and the J gene end by 0 bases; junction bases not matched to a gene: 7. CDR3 length equals 17 residues. The V gene's germline CDR1 is LGHNA and CDR2 YNFKEQ. The CDR3 region is CASSPRMTSGSTDTQYF. CDR3 sequence (DNA): TGTGCCAGCAGCCCCCGAATGACTAGCGGGAGCACAGATACGCAGTATTTT.

This clone was counted a few times. The J gene is TRBJ2-7, the V gene TRBV28; 7 bases align to TRBD2. The junction had 9 bases not matched to a gene; V was cut back by 6 bases and J by 1 base. CDR3 length equals 15 residues. The germline CDR1 and CDR2 sequences are MDHEN and SYDVKM. The CDR3 loop reads CASRPTGGQSYEQYF. CDR3 DNA: TGTGCCAGCAGACCCACGGGAGGACAATCCTACGAGCAGTACTTC.